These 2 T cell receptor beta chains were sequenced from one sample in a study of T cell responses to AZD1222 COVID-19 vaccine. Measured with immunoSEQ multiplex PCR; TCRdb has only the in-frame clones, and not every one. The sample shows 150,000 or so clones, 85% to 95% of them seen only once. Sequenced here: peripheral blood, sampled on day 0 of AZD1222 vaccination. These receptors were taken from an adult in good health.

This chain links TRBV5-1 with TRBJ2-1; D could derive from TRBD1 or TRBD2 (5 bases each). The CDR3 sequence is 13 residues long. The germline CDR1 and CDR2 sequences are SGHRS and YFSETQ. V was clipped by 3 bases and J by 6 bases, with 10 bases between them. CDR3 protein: CASSSGAGNEQFF. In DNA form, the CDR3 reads TGCGCCAGCAGCTCCGGGGCAGGCAATGAGCAGTTCTTC.

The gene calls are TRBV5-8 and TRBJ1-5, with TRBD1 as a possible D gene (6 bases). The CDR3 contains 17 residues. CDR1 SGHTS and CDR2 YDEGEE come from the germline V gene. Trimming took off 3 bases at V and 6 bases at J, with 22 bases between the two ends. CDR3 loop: CASSSTITGKRSQPQHF. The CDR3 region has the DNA TGTGCCAGCAGCTCGACGATAACAGGGAAACGGAGTCAGCCCCAGCATTTT.